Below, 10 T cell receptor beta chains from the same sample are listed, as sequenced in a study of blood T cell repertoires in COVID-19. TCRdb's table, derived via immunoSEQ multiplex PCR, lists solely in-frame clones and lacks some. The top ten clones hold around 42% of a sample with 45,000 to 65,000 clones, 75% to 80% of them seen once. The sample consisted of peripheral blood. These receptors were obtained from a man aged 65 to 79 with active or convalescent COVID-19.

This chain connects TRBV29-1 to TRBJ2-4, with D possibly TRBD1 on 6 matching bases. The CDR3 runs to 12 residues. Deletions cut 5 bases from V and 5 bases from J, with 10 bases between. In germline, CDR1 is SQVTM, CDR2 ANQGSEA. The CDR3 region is CSVSGQQNIQYF. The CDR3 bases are TGCAGCGTTTCGGGACAACAAAACATTCAGTACTTC.

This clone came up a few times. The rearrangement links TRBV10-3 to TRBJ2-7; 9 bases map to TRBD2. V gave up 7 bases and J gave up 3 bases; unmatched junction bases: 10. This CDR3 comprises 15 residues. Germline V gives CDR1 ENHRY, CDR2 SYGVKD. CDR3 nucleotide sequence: TGTGCCATCAAATTTAGCGGGAGCCCCATCTACGAGCAGTACTTC. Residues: CAIKFSGSPIYEQYF.

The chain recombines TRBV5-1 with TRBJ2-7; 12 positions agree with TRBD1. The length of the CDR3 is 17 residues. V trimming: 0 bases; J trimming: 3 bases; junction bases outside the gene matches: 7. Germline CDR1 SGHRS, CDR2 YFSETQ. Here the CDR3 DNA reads TGCGCCAGCAGCTTGGGAGGAGGGACAGGGGGCTTCTACGAGCAGTACTTC. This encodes CASSLGGGTGGFYEQYF.

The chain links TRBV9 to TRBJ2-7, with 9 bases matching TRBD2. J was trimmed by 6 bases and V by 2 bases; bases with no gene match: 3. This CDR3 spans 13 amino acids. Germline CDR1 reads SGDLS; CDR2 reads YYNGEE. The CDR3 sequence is CASSVLAGLEQYF. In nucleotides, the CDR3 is TGTGCCAGCAGCGTGCTAGCGGGACTCGAGCAGTACTTC.

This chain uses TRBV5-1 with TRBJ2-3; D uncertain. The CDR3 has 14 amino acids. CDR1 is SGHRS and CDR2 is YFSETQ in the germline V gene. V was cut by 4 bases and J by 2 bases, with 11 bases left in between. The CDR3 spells CASSLRLTTDTQYF. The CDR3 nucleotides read TGCGCCAGCAGCCTCAGACTTACCACAGATACGCAGTATTTT.

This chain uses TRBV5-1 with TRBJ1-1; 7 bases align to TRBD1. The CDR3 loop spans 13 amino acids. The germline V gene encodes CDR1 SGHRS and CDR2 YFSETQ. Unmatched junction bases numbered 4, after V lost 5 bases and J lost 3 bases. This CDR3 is CASRVTGDTEAFF. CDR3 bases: TGCGCCAGCAGAGTAACAGGGGACACTGAAGCTTTCTTT. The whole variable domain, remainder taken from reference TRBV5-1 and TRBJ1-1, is KAGVTQTPRYLIKTRGQQVTLSCSPISGHRSVSWYQQTPGQGLQFLFEYFSETQRNKGNFPGRFSGRQFSNSRSEMNVSTLELGDSALYLCASRVTGDTEAFFGQGTRLTVV.

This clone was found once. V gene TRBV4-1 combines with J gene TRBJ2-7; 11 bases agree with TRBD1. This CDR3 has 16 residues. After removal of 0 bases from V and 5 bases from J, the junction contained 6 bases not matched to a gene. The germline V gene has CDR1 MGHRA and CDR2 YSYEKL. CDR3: CASSQDRRTGGHEQYF. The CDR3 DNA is TGCGCCAGCAGCCAAGATCGTCGGACAGGGGGCCACGAGCAGTACTTC.

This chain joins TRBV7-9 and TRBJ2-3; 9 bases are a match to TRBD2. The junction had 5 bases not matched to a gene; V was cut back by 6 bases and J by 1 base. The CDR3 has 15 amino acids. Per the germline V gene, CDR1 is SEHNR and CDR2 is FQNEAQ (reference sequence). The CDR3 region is CASRRGGTRTDTQYF. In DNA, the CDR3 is TGTGCCAGCAGGCGGGGGGGAACCCGCACAGATACGCAGTATTTT.

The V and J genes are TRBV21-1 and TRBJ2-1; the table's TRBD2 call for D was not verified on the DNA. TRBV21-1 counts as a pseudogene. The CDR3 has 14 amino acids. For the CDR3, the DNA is TGTGCCAGCAGGGGAGGCAGAACTTACAATGAGCAGTTCTTC. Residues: CASRGGRTYNEQFF.

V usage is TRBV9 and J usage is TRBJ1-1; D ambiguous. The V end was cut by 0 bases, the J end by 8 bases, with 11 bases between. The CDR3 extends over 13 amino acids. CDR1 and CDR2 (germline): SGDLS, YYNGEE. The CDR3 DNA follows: TGTGCCAGCAGCGTAGCCGGACTGAAAGAAGCTTTCTTT. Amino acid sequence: CASSVAGLKEAFF.